This is a list of T cell receptor beta chains from one sample in a study of T-cell reconstitution after alpha-beta-depleted transplantation in children. Each CDR3 protein is one row after TCRdb ran MiXCR on the PCR reads. The sample consists of a few hundred thousand distinct CDR3 sequences, roughly a quarter of them appearing once. The source material was PBMCs, sampled before TCRalphabeta/CD19-depleted stem cell transplant. The receptors come from a boy in the first two years of life with Wiskott-Aldrich syndrome, due to receive a stem cell transplant. CDR3s include the opening cysteine and the closing phenylalanine or tryptophan. The D gene is left open where the match is weak. Clone size is shown for a subset of rows, as once, few, many or a class of expanded clone.

D gene,V gene,clone size,J gene,CDR3 protein,CDR3 DNA
.,TRBV7-6,.,TRBJ2-2,CASSPDILNTGELFF,TGTGCCAGCAGCCCGGACATCCTGAACACCGGGGAGCTGTTTTTT
.,TRBV6-2/TRBV6-3,few,TRBJ2-3,CASSSRRSTDTQYF,TGTGCCAGCAGTTCCCGGCGAAGCACAGATACGCAGTATTTT
.,TRBV20-1,.,TRBJ2-1,CSAPRTNEQFF,TGCAGTGCTCCACGGACCAATGAGCAGTTCTTC
.,TRBV7-3,few,TRBJ2-3,CASSWGRSADTQYF,TGTGCCAGCAGCTGGGGTAGGAGCGCAGATACGCAGTATTTT
TRBD1,TRBV7-2,few,TRBJ2-7,CASSVDRGSGEQYF,TGTGCCAGCAGCGTGGACAGGGGAAGTGGCGAGCAGTACTTC
TRBD1,TRBV20-1,.,TRBJ2-3,CSFQDRASTDTQYF,TGCAGTTTTCAGGACAGGGCCAGCACAGATACGCAGTATTTT
.,TRBV9,.,TRBJ2-2,CASSVGGGSNLGELFF,TGTGCCAGCAGCGTAGGGGGAGGTAGCAACCTCGGGGAGCTGTTTTTT
.,TRBV12-3/TRBV12-4,.,TRBJ1-5,CASNPQGNQPQHF,TGTGCCAGCAACCCCCAGGGCAATCAGCCCCAGCATTTT
.,TRBV25-1,.,TRBJ2-7,CASSTDRERSYEQYF,TGTGCCAGCAGTACGGACCGGGAGCGTTCCTACGAGCAGTACTTC
.,TRBV5-1,.,TRBJ2-7,CASSSNRHIYEQYF,TGCGCCAGCAGCTCAAATCGACATATTTACGAGCAGTACTTC